Listed here are 13 T cell receptor beta chains from one sample, sequenced in a study of T cell changes during pregnancy in multiple sclerosis. TCRdb keeps only in-frame clones here, not all; method: immunoSEQ multiplex PCR. The table lists over 35,000 clones, 75% to 95% of them singletons, with around 0.47% in the top ten. The material sequenced was CD4+ T cells from peripheral blood mononuclear cells, taken in the first trimester of pregnancy. The receptor source for this set is a female donor in good health, enrolled as a control in a pregnancy study.

The chain combines TRBV19 with TRBJ1-5; 7 nucleotides align to TRBD1. V lost 6 bases to trimming and J lost 1 base; unmatched junction nucleotides: 3. Per germline, CDR1 LNHDA and CDR2 SQIVND (reference sequence). This CDR3 comprises 14 residues. CDR3 DNA sequence: TGTGCCAGTAGGGGACAGAGGAGCAATCAGCCCCAGCATTTT. Translating gives CASRGQRSNQPQHF. The full variable domain, in which reference TRBV19 and TRBJ1-5 provide the parts outside the CDR3, is DGGITQSPKYLFRKEGQNVTLSCEQNLNHDAMYWYRQDPGQGLRLIYYSQIVNDFQKGDIAEGYSVSREKKESFPLTVTSAQKNPTAFYLCASRGQRSNQPQHFGDGTRLSIL.

This chain connects TRBV4-1 to TRBJ2-1, with 7 bases identical to TRBD2. In germline, CDR1 is MGHRA, CDR2 YSYEKL. V gave up 7 bases and J gave up 0 bases; unmatched junction bases: 6. This CDR3 comprises 15 residues. The CDR3 protein is CASKDWDYSYNEQFF. DNA of the CDR3: TGCGCCAGCAAAGATTGGGACTACTCCTACAATGAGCAGTTCTTC.

V and J are TRBV5-1 and TRBJ1-5; D is possibly TRBD1 (5 bases). The CDR3 spans 15 residues. Germline loops: CDR1 SGHRS, CDR2 YFSETQ. Trimming removed 4 bases from V and 0 bases from J, with 11 bases in between. CDR3 region: CASSPGGNSNQPQHF. The CDR3 nucleotides are TGCGCCAGCAGCCCCGGGGGAAATAGCAATCAGCCCCAGCATTTT.

The chain carries TRBV6-5 and TRBJ2-4; D is perhaps TRBD2 (7 bases). In germline, CDR1 is MNHEY, CDR2 SVGAGI. V gave up 1 base and J gave up 9 bases, with 19 bases separating them. This CDR3 is built from 16 residues. In DNA form, the CDR3 reads TGTGCCAGCAGTTACTTAGGGGGGGGGCGAAAGAGCATTCAGTACTTC. This gives the protein CASSYLGGGRKSIQYF.

This chain links TRBV5-6 with TRBJ2-2, with D possibly matching TRBD2 (7 bases). The CDR3 has 18 residues. The ends were cut back, 4 bases at V and 4 bases at J, with 23 bases in the middle. CDR1 and CDR2 (germline): SGHDT, YYEEEE. The CDR3 sequence is CASSQTNWGGPSTGELFF. Written as DNA, the CDR3 is TGTGCCAGCAGCCAAACAAACTGGGGGGGCCCGAGCACCGGGGAGCTGTTTTTT.

The V call is TRBV2, the J call TRBJ1-1, with 7 bases identical to TRBD1. V lost 8 bases to trimming and J lost 6 bases; unmatched junction nucleotides: 15. The CDR3 consists of 15 residues. Germline V gene sequence: CDR1 SNHLY, CDR2 FYNNEI. The DNA for the CDR3 is TGTGCCAGCCGAGGGGGGCAGGGGGAGTTCGCTGAAGCTTTCTTT. This translates into CASRGGQGEFAEAFF.

The CDR3 DNA reads as TGCGCCAGCAGCTTGACCCCCAGGCCAGGGAAGAACACTGAAGCTTTCTTT. Residues: CASSLTPRPGKNTEAFF. The chain combines TRBV5-1 with TRBJ1-1, with D perhaps matching TRBD1 (5 bases). Germline assignment: CDR1 SGHRS and CDR2 YFSETQ. V lost 1 base to trimming and J lost 1 base, with 17 bases between them. The CDR3 loop spans 17 amino acids.

J is TRBJ2-2 and V is TRBV7-3; 9 bases match TRBD2. Germline V lookup: CDR1 SGHTA, CDR2 FQGTGA. Trimming cost V 1 base and J 1 base; bases outside gene matches: 10. There are 19 residues in the CDR3. CDR3 bases: TGTGCCAGCAGCTTAAAGGCTAGCGGGGTTGGGTGGAACACCGGGGAGCTGTTTTTT. Translating it yields CASSLKASGVGWNTGELFF.

The rearrangement joins TRBV30 to TRBJ1-3; possible D gene TRBD1, 6 bases. CDR1 and CDR2 (germline): GTSNPN, SVGIG (reference sequence). V lost 1 base and J lost 6, with 10 bases in between. CDR3 size: 13 residues. The CDR3 coding sequence is TGTGCCTGGAGTGGGACAGTGAAAAACACCATATATTTT. Translation: CAWSGTVKNTIYF. Supplemented by reference TRBV30 and TRBJ1-3, the full variable domain reads SQTIHQWPATLVQPVGSPLSLECTVEGTSNPNLYWYRQAAGRGLQLLFYSVGIGQISSEVPQNLSASRPQDRQFILSSKKLLLSDSGFYLCAWSGTVKNTIYFGEGSWLTVV.

The rearrangement links TRBV4-3 to TRBJ2-5; 8 bases match TRBD2. Germline assignment: CDR1 LGHNA and CDR2 YSLEER. V shed 4 bases and J 5 bases; nucleotides not matched to a gene: 3. The length of the CDR3 is 13 residues. CDR3 sequence reads: CASSPGLVETQYF. For the CDR3, the DNA is TGCGCCAGCAGCCCGGGACTAGTGGAGACCCAGTACTTC.

The table lists this clone with a count of one. The chain couples TRBV7-6 to TRBJ1-1; D is ambiguous. The length of the CDR3 is 13 residues. V lost 2 bases and J 5 bases, leaving 9 bases between the germline ends. Germline CDR1 SGHVS, CDR2 FNYEAQ. The CDR3 sequence: CASSLLGKTEAFF. The CDR3 DNA follows: TGTGCCAGCAGCTTACTAGGAAAGACTGAAGCTTTCTTT.

The chain combines TRBV2 with TRBJ1-6; no clear D. Germline V gene lookup returns CDR1 SNHLY and CDR2 FYNNEI. CDR3 size: 15 residues. V lost 6 bases, J lost 0 bases, and 9 bases lay in between. The CDR3 sequence is CASRWASSYNSPLHF. CDR3 DNA: TGTGCCAGCAGATGGGCGAGCTCCTATAATTCACCCCTCCACTTT.

This sequence joins TRBV28 and TRBJ2-5; 9 nucleotides align to TRBD2. Germline V gene data show CDR1 as MDHEN and CDR2 as SYDVKM. The junction had 6 bases not matched to a gene; V was cut back by 4 bases and J by 6 bases. The CDR3 is 14 amino acids. The CDR3 here is CASSSGLATKTQYF. The CDR3 nucleotides are TGTGCCAGCAGTTCGGGACTAGCAACAAAGACCCAGTACTTC.